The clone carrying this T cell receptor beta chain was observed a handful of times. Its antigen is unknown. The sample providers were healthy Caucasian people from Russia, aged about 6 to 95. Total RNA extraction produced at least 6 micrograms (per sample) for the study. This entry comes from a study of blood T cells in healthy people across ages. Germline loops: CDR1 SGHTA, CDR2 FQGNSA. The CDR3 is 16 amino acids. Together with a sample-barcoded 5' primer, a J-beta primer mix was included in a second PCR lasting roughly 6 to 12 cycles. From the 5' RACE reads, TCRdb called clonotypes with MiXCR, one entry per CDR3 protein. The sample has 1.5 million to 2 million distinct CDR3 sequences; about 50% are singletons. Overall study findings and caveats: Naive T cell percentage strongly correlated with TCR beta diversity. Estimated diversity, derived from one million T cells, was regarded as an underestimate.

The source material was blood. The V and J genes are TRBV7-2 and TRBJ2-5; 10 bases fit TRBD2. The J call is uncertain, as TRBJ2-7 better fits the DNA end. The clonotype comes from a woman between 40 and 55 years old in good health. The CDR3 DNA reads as TGTGCCAGCAGCTCTTTTACTAGCGGGGCCACTTACGAGCAGTACTTC. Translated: CASSSFTSGATYEQYF.